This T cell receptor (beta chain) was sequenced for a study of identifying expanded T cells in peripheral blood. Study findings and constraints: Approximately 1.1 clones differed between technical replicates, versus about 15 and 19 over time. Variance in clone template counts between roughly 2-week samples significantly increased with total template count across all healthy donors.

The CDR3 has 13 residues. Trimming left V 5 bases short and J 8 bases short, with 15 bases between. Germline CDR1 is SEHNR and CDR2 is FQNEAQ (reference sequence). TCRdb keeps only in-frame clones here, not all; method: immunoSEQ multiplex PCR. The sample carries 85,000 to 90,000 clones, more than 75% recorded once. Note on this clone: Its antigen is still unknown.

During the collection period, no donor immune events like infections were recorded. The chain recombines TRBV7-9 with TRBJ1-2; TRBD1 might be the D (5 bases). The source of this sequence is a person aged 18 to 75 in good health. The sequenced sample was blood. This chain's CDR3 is CASSQRGIDGYTF. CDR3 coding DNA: TGTGCCAGCAGCCAAAGGGGTATCGACGGCTACACCTTC.